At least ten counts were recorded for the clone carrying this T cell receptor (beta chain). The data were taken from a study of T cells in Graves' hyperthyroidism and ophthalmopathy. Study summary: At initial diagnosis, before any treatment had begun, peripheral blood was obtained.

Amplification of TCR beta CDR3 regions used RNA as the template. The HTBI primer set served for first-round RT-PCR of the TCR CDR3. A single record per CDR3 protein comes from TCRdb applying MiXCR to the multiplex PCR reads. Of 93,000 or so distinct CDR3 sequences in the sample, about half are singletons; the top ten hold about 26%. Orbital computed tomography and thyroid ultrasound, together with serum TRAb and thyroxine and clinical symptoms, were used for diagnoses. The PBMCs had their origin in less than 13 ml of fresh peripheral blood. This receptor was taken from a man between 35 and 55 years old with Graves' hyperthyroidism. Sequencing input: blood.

The CDR3 spells CASSPQKLRFSGANVLTF. Here the CDR3 DNA reads TGCGCCAGCAGTCCACAAAAACTGAGATTCTCTGGGGCCAACGTCCTGACTTTC. The chain has TRBV10-1 and TRBJ2-6; D remains unclear. CDR1 WNHNN and CDR2 SYGVQD come from the germline V gene (reference sequence). V lost 5 bases and J lost 0, with 17 bases in between. This CDR3 is built from 18 residues.